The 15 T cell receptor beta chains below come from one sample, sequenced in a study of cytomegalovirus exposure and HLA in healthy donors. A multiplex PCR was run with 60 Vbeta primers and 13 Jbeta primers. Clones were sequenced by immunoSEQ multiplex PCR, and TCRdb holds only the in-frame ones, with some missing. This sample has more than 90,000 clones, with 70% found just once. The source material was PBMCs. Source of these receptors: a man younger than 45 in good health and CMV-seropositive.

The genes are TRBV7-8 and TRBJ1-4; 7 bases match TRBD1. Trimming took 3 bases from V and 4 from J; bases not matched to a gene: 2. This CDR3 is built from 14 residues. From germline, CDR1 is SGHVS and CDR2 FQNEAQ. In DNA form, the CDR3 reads TGTGCCAGCAGCTTGACAGGGTATAATGAAAAACTGTTTTTT. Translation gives CASSLTGYNEKLFF.

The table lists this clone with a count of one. CDR3 nucleotides: TGTGCCAGCAGCTTGTCGGGACAGGGCGGCAATCAGCCCCAGCATTTT. It is translated as CASSLSGQGGNQPQHF. This chain joins TRBV5-4 and TRBJ1-5; 9 nucleotides line up with TRBD1. Losses at the gene ends were 1 base for V and 2 bases for J; bases not matched to a gene: 4. The CDR3 totals 16 residues. From germline, CDR1 is SGHNT and CDR2 YYREEE (reference sequence).

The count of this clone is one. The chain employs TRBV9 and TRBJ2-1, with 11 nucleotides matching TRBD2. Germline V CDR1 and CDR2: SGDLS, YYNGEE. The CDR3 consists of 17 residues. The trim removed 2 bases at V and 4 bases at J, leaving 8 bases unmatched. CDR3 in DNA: TGTGCCAGCAGCGTGGCACCCCCTAGCGGGGGGTACAATGAGCAGTTCTTC. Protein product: CASSVAPPSGGYNEQFF.

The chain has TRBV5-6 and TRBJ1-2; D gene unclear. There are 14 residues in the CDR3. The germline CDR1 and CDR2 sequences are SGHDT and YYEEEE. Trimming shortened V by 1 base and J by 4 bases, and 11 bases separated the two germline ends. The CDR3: CASSLNRGAYGYTF. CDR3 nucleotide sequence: TGTGCCAGCAGCTTGAATCGGGGAGCCTATGGCTACACCTTC. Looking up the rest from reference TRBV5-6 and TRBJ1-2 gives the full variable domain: DAGVTQSPTHLIKTRGQQVTLRCSPKSGHDTVSWYQQALGQGPQFIFQYYEEEERQRGNFPDRFSGHQFPNYSSELNVNALLLGDSALYLCASSLNRGAYGYTFGSGTRLTVV.

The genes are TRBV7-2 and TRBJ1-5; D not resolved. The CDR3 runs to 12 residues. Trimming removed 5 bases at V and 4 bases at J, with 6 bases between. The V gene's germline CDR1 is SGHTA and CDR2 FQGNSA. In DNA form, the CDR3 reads TGTGCCAGCAGCCGCCGGAATCAGCCCCAGCATTTT. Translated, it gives CASSRRNQPQHF.

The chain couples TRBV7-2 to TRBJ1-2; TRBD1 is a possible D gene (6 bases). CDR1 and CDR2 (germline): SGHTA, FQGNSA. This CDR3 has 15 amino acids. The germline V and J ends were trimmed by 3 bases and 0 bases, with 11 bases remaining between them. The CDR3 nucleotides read TGTGCCAGCAGCTTGACAGGAGATGCTAACTATGGCTACACCTTC. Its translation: CASSLTGDANYGYTF.

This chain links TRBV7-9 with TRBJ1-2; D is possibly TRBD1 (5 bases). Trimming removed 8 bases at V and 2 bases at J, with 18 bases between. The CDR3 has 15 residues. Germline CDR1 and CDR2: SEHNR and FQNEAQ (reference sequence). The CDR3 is CASDSGVSFNYGYTF. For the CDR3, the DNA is TGTGCCAGCGATTCGGGGGTGAGCTTCAACTATGGCTACACCTTC.

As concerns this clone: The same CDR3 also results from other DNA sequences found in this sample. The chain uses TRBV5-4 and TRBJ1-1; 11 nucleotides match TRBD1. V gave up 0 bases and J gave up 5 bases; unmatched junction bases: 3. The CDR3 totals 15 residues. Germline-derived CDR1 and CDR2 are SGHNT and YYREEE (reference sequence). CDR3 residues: CASSLVGQGGTEAFF. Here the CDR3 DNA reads TGTGCCAGCAGCTTGGTGGGACAGGGGGGGACTGAAGCTTTCTTT.

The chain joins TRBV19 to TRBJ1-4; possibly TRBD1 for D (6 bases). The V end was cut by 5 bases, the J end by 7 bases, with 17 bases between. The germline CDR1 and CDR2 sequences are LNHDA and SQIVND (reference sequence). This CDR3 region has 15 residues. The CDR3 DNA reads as TGTGCCAGTAGTTTCTCAGGGGAGCAAGTTGAAAAACTGTTTTTT. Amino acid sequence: CASSFSGEQVEKLFF.

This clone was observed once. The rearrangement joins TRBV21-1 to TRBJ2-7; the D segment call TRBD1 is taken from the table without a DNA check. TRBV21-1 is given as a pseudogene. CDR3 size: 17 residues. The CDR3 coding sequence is TGTGCCAGCAGCAGCAGGGGGGGACAGGGGAATACTTACGAGCAGTACGTC. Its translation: CASSSRGGQGNTYEQYV.

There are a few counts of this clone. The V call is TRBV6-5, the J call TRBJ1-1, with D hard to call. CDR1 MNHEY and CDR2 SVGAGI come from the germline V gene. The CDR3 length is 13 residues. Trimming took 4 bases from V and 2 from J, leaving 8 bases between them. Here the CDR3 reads CASSWQVNTEAFF. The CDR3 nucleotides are TGTGCCAGCAGTTGGCAGGTTAACACTGAAGCTTTCTTT.

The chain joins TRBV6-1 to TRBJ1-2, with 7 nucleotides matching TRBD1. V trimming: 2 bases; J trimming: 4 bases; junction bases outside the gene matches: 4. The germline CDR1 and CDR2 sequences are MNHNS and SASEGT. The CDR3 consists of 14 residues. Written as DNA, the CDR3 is TGTGCCAGCAGTGAACGGGGACAGATCTATGGCTACACCTTC. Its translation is CASSERGQIYGYTF.

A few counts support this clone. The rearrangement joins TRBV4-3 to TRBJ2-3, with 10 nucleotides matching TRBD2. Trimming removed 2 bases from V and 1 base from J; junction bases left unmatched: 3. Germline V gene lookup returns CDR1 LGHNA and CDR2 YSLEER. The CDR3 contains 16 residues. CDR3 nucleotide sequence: TGCGCCAGCAGCCAACTAGCGGGAGAGGGCACAGATACGCAGTATTTT. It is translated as CASSQLAGEGTDTQYF.

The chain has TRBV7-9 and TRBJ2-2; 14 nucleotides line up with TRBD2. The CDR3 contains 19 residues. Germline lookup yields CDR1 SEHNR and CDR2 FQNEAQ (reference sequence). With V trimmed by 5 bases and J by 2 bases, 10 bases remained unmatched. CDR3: CASSRGTSGSRRNTGELFF. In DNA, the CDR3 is TGTGCCAGCAGCCGCGGGACTAGCGGGAGTCGGCGCAACACCGGGGAGCTGTTTTTT.

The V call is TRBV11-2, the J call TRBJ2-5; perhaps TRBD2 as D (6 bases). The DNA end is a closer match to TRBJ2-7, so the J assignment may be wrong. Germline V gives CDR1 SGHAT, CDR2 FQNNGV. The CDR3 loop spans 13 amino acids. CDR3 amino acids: CASSLAGEGEQYF. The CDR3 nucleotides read TGTGCCAGCAGCTTAGCGGGAGAAGGCGAGCAGTACTTC.